This T cell receptor beta chain originates from a study of blood T cell repertoires in COVID-19. Turning to the study itself: Samples representing acute and convalescent COVID-19 were sourced from the United States, Italy and Spain. From T cells, B-cell-depleted T cells, or PBMCs came the material, which was cDNA or gDNA.

How the authors handled the data: Reference gene primers were amplified, and this amplification served to estimate nucleated cell counts. The protocol was immunoSEQ multiplex PCR, while the TCRdb copy is restricted to in-frame clones and leaves out a portion. V, J and clone size are taken as reported in that table, and D and trimming were inferred from the DNA itself. This sample has about 49,000 clones, with under 85% found just once. V was pared by 2 bases and J by 4 bases, with 14 bases between. Germline lookup yields CDR1 GTSNPN and CDR2 SVGIG (reference sequence). This CDR3 has 14 residues. Sequencing input: peripheral blood. This receptor was identified in a human donor in a cohort sampled during active COVID-19. The gene calls are TRBV30 and TRBJ1-2; D is undetermined. The CDR3, as DNA: TGTGCCTGGAGTTTACCCCCCGGGAGCTATGGCTACACCTTC. This codes for CAWSLPPGSYGYTF.